The clone carrying this T cell receptor (beta chain) was seen a handful of times. Antigen: not known. V was clipped by 5 bases and J by 0 bases, with 5 bases between them. Germline CDR1 SGHTA, CDR2 FQGNSA. This CDR3 region has 13 residues. Drawn from each donor were 8.5 to 10 milliliters of peripheral blood. The data belong to a study of blood T cells in healthy people across ages. Regarding the study as a whole: The study regarded diversity estimates from one million T cells as underestimates.

Alongside a J-beta primer mix, a sample-barcoded 5' primer served in a second PCR lasting roughly 7 to 12 cycles. Through a template-switch adaptor with 12 random nucleotides, each cDNA molecule received a tag. TCRdb independently ran MiXCR on the 5' RACE reads; one entry per CDR3 protein. Found here are approximately 1,100,000 distinct CDR3 sequences, more than 35% of them singletons; the top ten hold around 18%. This chain joins TRBV7-2 and TRBJ1-3; D is undetermined. This clonotype was obtained from a woman in her sixties or seventies in good health. Source material: blood. CDR3: CASSVNSGNTIYF. The CDR3 bases are TGTGCCAGCAGCGTCAACTCTGGAAACACCATATATTTT.